The 31 T cell receptor beta chains presented below share a single source sample, sequenced in a study of cytomegalovirus exposure and HLA in healthy donors. 13 Jbeta primers and 60 Vbeta primers were used for the PCR. The data were produced by immunoSEQ multiplex PCR, yet TCRdb's version contains in-frame clones alone and is incomplete. The sample yields around 150,000 clones, over 70% seen once. The sequenced sample consisted of PBMCs. The receptors were gathered from a woman in her thirties or forties in good health and CMV-seronegative.

This clone was picked up a small number of times. The V gene is TRBV5-1, the J gene TRBJ2-1; 8 bases fit TRBD1. The CDR3 has 14 residues. Germline loops: CDR1 SGHRS, CDR2 YFSETQ. V shed 3 bases, J shed 6 bases, and the junction held 5 bases outside the gene matches. CDR3 sequence (DNA): TGCGCCAGCAGCTCCGGACAGGGCCTCAATGAGCAGTTCTTC. Translated, it gives CASSSGQGLNEQFF. The whole variable domain, remainder taken from reference TRBV5-1 and TRBJ2-1, is KAGVTQTPRYLIKTRGQQVTLSCSPISGHRSVSWYQQTPGQGLQFLFEYFSETQRNKGNFPGRFSGRQFSNSRSEMNVSTLELGDSALYLCASSSGQGLNEQFFGPGTRLTVL.

The sample holds a few counts of this clone. The chain recombines TRBV5-4 with TRBJ1-1, with D maybe TRBD1 (6 bases). The V and J ends lost 9 bases and 3 bases respectively, with 15 bases between them. Germline V gene sequence: CDR1 SGHNT, CDR2 YYREEE (reference sequence). This CDR3 comprises 13 residues. The CDR3 spells CATVRGSDTEAFF. CDR3 coding DNA: TGTGCCACCGTAAGGGGGTCCGACACTGAAGCTTTCTTT.

The chain links TRBV5-5 to TRBJ1-2; TRBD1 might be the D (6 bases). Germline V lookup: CDR1 SGHKS, CDR2 YYEKEE (reference sequence). Trimming removed 4 bases from V and 0 bases from J, with 13 bases in between. CDR3 length equals 15 residues. The CDR3 reads CASSPTWTANYGYTF. The CDR3 DNA reads TGTGCCAGCAGCCCTACTTGGACAGCTAACTATGGCTACACCTTC.

This clone was seen only a few times. The V and J genes are TRBV5-6 and TRBJ2-1; 10 bases fit TRBD2. Germline lookup yields CDR1 SGHDT and CDR2 YYEEEE. CDR3 length: 18 residues. Trimming took 1 base from V and 0 from J; bases not matched to a gene: 7. CDR3 sequence reads: CASSLLAGVTSSYNEQFF. For the CDR3, the DNA is TGTGCCAGCAGCTTGCTAGCGGGGGTCACTAGCTCCTACAATGAGCAGTTCTTC.

The genes are TRBV7-8 and TRBJ2-1, with 8 positions matching TRBD2. Germline-derived CDR1 and CDR2 are SGHVS and FQNEAQ. The CDR3 is 17 amino acids. Unmatched junction bases numbered 8, after V lost 0 bases and J lost 4 bases. CDR3 nucleotide sequence: TGTGCCAGCAGCTTAGCCCTAATCGGGGGGGAGTACAATGAGCAGTTCTTC. This codes for CASSLALIGGEYNEQFF.

The rearrangement links TRBV10-2 to TRBJ2-1, with D unresolved. Germline V gene data show CDR1 as WSHSY and CDR2 as SAAADI. This CDR3 spans 13 amino acids. V gave up 0 bases and J gave up 9 bases, with 9 bases separating them. CDR3 region: CASSESTRGEQFF. CDR3 nucleotide sequence: TGCGCCAGCAGTGAGTCGACTCGCGGTGAGCAGTTCTTC.

The chain links TRBV28 to TRBJ2-3; 8 bases are shared with TRBD1. The length of the CDR3 is 14 residues. Germline CDR1 and CDR2: MDHEN and SYDVKM. Unmatched junction bases numbered 3, after V lost 2 bases and J lost 5 bases. CDR3 sequence (DNA): TGTGCCAGCAGTTTACAGGGGGCAGGAGATACGCAGTATTTT. Amino acids: CASSLQGAGDTQYF.

The chain couples TRBV11-2 to TRBJ1-1; D may be TRBD1 (6 bases). The CDR3 is 14 residues long. V was pared by 1 base and J by 2 bases, with 8 bases between. Germline CDR1 is SGHAT and CDR2 is FQNNGV. CDR3: CASSLGGGNTEAFF. Here the CDR3 DNA reads TGTGCCAGCAGCTTAGGAGGGGGAAACACTGAAGCTTTCTTT.

The chain's CDR3 is CASSVGAGSTDTQYF. The CDR3 DNA follows: TGTGCCAGCAGCGTGGGTGCAGGGAGCACAGATACGCAGTATTTT. The rearrangement uses TRBV9 and TRBJ2-3; TRBD1 is a possible D gene (5 bases). The V and J ends lost 2 bases and 0 bases respectively, with 10 bases between them. CDR3 length: 15 amino acids. The V gene's germline CDR1 is SGDLS and CDR2 YYNGEE.

The chain recombines TRBV2 with TRBJ2-1; tentatively, D is TRBD1 (6 bases). Germline loops: CDR1 SNHLY, CDR2 FYNNEI. CDR3 length: 14 amino acids. V lost 6 bases, J lost 4 bases, and 13 bases lay in between. CDR3 residues: CASRITGTYNEQFF. In DNA form, the CDR3 reads TGTGCCAGCAGGATAACCGGGACATACAATGAGCAGTTCTTC.

Remarks on this clone: The junction departs from germline at one end; a sequencing error may be responsible. The CDR3 nucleotides read TGTTCCAGCAGCTTAGTTCTCGAGCAGTACTTC. Protein: CSSSLVLEQYF. The chain links TRBV7-9 to TRBJ2-7; no definite D call. The germline CDR1 and CDR2 sequences are SEHNR and FQNEAQ (reference sequence). This CDR3 comprises 11 residues. The whole variable domain, remainder taken from reference TRBV7-9 and TRBJ2-7, is DTGVSQNPRHKITKRGQNVTFRCDPISEHNRLYWYRQTLGQGPEFLTYFQNEAQLEKSRLLSDRFSAERPKGSFSTLEIQRTEQGDSAMYLCSSSLVLEQYFGPGTRLTVT.

This rearrangement joins TRBV28 to TRBJ2-1, with 8 nucleotides matching TRBD2. Germline CDR1 and CDR2: MDHEN and SYDVKM. The trim removed 10 bases at V and 5 bases at J, leaving 10 bases unmatched. CDR3 size: 14 residues. CDR3 nucleotides: TGTGCCATCAAAAGCGGGAGCCTTAACAATGAGCAGTTCTTC. As protein: CAIKSGSLNNEQFF.

This chain uses TRBV4-3 with TRBJ2-3; 16 nucleotides line up with TRBD2. CDR1 is LGHNA, CDR2 YSLEER, per germline. The length of the CDR3 is 18 residues. The V gene end was trimmed by 3 bases and the J gene end by 6 bases; junction bases not matched to a gene: 9. The CDR3 DNA reads as TGCGCCAGCAGCCACACGGGACTAGCGGGGGGGCCGGCCGATACGCAGTATTTT. It yields the protein CASSHTGLAGGPADTQYF.

V is TRBV5-1 and J is TRBJ2-7; D is uncertain. The CDR3 length is 13 residues. The V gene's germline CDR1 is SGHRS and CDR2 YFSETQ. The germline V and J ends were trimmed by 4 bases and 1 base, with 9 bases remaining between them. CDR3 DNA sequence: TGCGCCAGCAGCGGGTCGACTTCCTACGAGCAGTACTTC. It encodes CASSGSTSYEQYF.

This chain uses TRBV28 with TRBJ2-1; 12 bases are a match to TRBD2. The CDR3 consists of 20 residues. CDR1 is MDHEN and CDR2 is SYDVKM in the germline V gene. V shed 6 bases and J 4 bases; nucleotides not matched to a gene: 19. The CDR3 reads CASRPNFGTSGFVLYNEQFF. In nucleotides, the CDR3 is TGTGCCAGCAGGCCTAATTTCGGGACTAGCGGGTTCGTCCTGTACAATGAGCAGTTCTTC.

This clone was picked up a small number of times. The chain is built from TRBV4-2 and TRBJ2-1; 11 bases map to TRBD2. In germline, CDR1 is LGHNA, CDR2 YNFKEQ. This CDR3 is 14 amino acids long. The ends lost 7 bases at V and 3 bases at J; junction bases unmatched: 2. The CDR3 loop is CASMTSGDYNEQFF. DNA for the CDR3: TGTGCCAGCATGACTAGCGGGGACTACAATGAGCAGTTCTTC.

The V gene is TRBV11-3, the J gene TRBJ2-5; weak D call: TRBD1 (5 bases). Trimming removed 3 bases from V and 5 bases from J, with 13 bases in between. CDR1 and CDR2 (germline): SGHNT, YENEEA. The CDR3 extends over 14 amino acids. CDR3 in amino acids: CASSFTGWLETQYF. CDR3 sequence (DNA): TGTGCCAGCAGCTTTACAGGTTGGCTCGAGACCCAGTACTTC.

V usage is TRBV11-2 and J usage is TRBJ2-4, with D tentatively TRBD1 (6 bases). The CDR3 consists of 14 residues. V lost 5 bases and J 6 bases, leaving 14 bases between the germline ends. In germline, CDR1 is SGHAT, CDR2 FQNNGV. The CDR3 DNA follows: TGTGCCAGCAGCGCTCCTGAAGGGGGAAACATTCAGTACTTC. Translating it yields CASSAPEGGNIQYF.

This chain connects TRBV9 to TRBJ1-1, with D possibly TRBD1 on 6 matching bases. This CDR3 has 13 residues. V lost 5 bases to trimming and J lost 6 bases, with 14 bases between them. Germline assignment: CDR1 SGDLS and CDR2 YYNGEE. CDR3 loop: CASSSTGNPEAFF. The DNA of the CDR3 is TGTGCCAGCAGTTCGACAGGCAACCCTGAAGCTTTCTTT. The variable domain in full, completed from reference TRBV9 and TRBJ1-1, reads DSGVTQTPKHLITATGQRVTLRCSPRSGDLSVYWYQQSLDQGLQFLIQYYNGEERAKGNILERFSAQQFPDLHSELNLSSLELGDSALYFCASSSTGNPEAFFGQGTRLTVV.

The CDR3 loop is CASSLDVRLAGQFF. In DNA form, the CDR3 reads TGTGCCAGCAGTTTAGATGTGAGGCTAGCAGGGCAGTTCTTC. The chain employs TRBV27 and TRBJ2-1; possibly TRBD2 for D (5 bases). The CDR3 has 14 residues. With 2 bases removed from V and 12 bases from J, the gap between germline ends came to 17 bases. CDR1 and CDR2 (germline): MNHEY, SMNVEV (reference sequence).

The chain links TRBV6-5 to TRBJ2-1; D gene ambiguous. V shed 7 bases and J shed 4 bases, with 11 bases lying between them. CDR1 and CDR2 from the germline V gene are MNHEY and SVGAGI. The CDR3 has 13 residues. The CDR3: CASNAGSYNEQFF. CDR3 nucleotide sequence: TGTGCCAGCAACGCCGGTTCTTACAATGAGCAGTTCTTC.

This clone was found once. The chain couples TRBV27 to TRBJ1-1, with 9 bases matching TRBD1. Germline CDR1 and CDR2: MNHEY and SMNVEV (reference sequence). Trimming removed 6 bases from V and 3 bases from J; junction bases left unmatched: 5. This CDR3 is 14 amino acids long. CDR3 sequence: CASRKQGAYTEAFF. In nucleotides, the CDR3 is TGTGCCAGCAGGAAACAGGGGGCATACACTGAAGCTTTCTTT.

This CDR3 is CSVEGGTGIYEQYF. The CDR3 region has the DNA TGCAGCGTTGAAGGGGGGACAGGGATCTACGAGCAGTACTTC. The chain couples TRBV29-1 to TRBJ2-5; TRBD1 agrees at 9 bases. The tail of the sequence fits TRBJ2-7 better, so the J call may be wrong. Germline assignment: CDR1 SQVTM and CDR2 ANQGSEA. This CDR3 contains 14 residues.

V usage is TRBV18 and J usage is TRBJ1-2; 8 nucleotides match TRBD1. Germline values: CDR1 KGHSH, CDR2 LQKENI. This CDR3 contains 15 residues. Trimming at V came to 2 bases and at J to 3 bases, leaving 5 bases not matched to a gene. The CDR3 nucleotides are TGTGCCAGCTCACCAGCAGGGGGCCTAGACTATGGCTACACCTTC. This translates into CASSPAGGLDYGYTF.

The rearrangement joins TRBV7-2 to TRBJ2-7, with D hard to call. The CDR3 covers 14 residues. Germline CDR1 SGHTA, CDR2 FQGNSA. The germline V and J ends were trimmed by 5 bases and 0 bases, with 11 bases remaining between them. The CDR3 is CASSPSRSSYEQYF. For the CDR3, the DNA is TGTGCCAGCAGCCCCTCGAGAAGCTCCTACGAGCAGTACTTC. Full variable domain (outside the CDR3, taken from reference TRBV7-2 and TRBJ2-7): GAGVSQSPSNKVTEKGKDVELRCDPISGHTALYWYRQSLGQGLEFLIYFQGNSAPDKSGLPSDRFSAERTGGSVSTLTIQRTQQEDSAVYLCASSPSRSSYEQYFGPGTRLTVT.

The chain carries TRBV30 and TRBJ1-2; possibly TRBD1 for D (6 bases). Deletions cut 3 bases from V and 4 bases from J, with 18 bases between. From germline, CDR1 is GTSNPN and CDR2 SVGIG (reference sequence). This CDR3 contains 15 residues. CDR3 sequence: CAWSDDRLRSYGYTF. The CDR3 DNA reads as TGTGCCTGGAGCGATGACAGGCTGAGAAGCTATGGCTACACCTTC.

V usage is TRBV7-3 and J usage is TRBJ2-2; 7 nucleotides line up with TRBD2. The CDR3 spans 14 residues. Germline V gene sequence: CDR1 SGHTA, CDR2 FQGTGA. V lost 4 bases, J lost 6 bases, and 5 bases stayed unmatched. In DNA, the CDR3 is TGTGCCAGCAGCTCACACGCGGGAGCCGGGGAGCTGTTTTTT. Translated, it gives CASSSHAGAGELFF.

This chain links TRBV19 with TRBJ2-2; the match to TRBD1 covers 8 bases. With 10 bases clipped from V and 3 bases from J, the junction kept 10 bases outside the gene matches. Germline assignment: CDR1 LNHDA and CDR2 SQIVND (reference sequence). The CDR3 runs to 15 residues. In DNA form, the CDR3 reads TGTGCCACCCAAACCGGGACAGGAGACACCGGGGAGCTGTTTTTT. Translated: CATQTGTGDTGELFF. The full variable domain, rest sourced from reference TRBV19 and TRBJ2-2, is DGGITQSPKYLFRKEGQNVTLSCEQNLNHDAMYWYRQDPGQGLRLIYYSQIVNDFQKGDIAEGYSVSREKKESFPLTVTSAQKNPTAFYLCATQTGTGDTGELFFGEGSRLTVL.

The rearrangement links TRBV11-3 to TRBJ2-7, with 10 bases identical to TRBD2. With V trimmed by 4 bases and J by 3 bases, 6 bases remained unmatched. The germline V gene has CDR1 SGHNT and CDR2 YENEEA. The CDR3 is made up of 15 amino acids. The CDR3 region is CASSSFGLADYEQYF. Here the CDR3 DNA reads TGTGCCAGCAGCTCCTTCGGACTAGCGGACTACGAGCAGTACTTC. Filled out from reference TRBV11-3 and TRBJ2-7, the complete variable domain reads EAGVVQSPRYKIIEKKQPVAFWCNPISGHNTLYWYLQNLGQGPELLIRYENEEAVDDSQLPKDRFSAERLKGVDSTLKIQPAELGDSAVYLCASSSFGLADYEQYFGPGTRLTVT.

The chain recombines TRBV6-1 with TRBJ1-4; no reliable D call. The CDR3 is 13 residues long. The germline V gene encodes CDR1 MNHNS and CDR2 SASEGT. V was pared by 4 bases and J by 6 bases, with 9 bases between. The CDR3 sequence: CASSVTLDEKLFF. The CDR3 coding sequence is TGTGCCAGCAGTGTTACATTGGATGAAAAACTGTTTTTT.

The chain recombines TRBV5-6 with TRBJ2-1; 8 bases are shared with TRBD1. This CDR3 has 16 amino acids. Germline-derived CDR1 and CDR2 are SGHDT and YYEEEE. Trimming at V came to 6 bases and at J to 9 bases, leaving 17 bases not matched to a gene. The DNA of the CDR3 is TGTGCCAGCACATGGGGGCAGGGGGCGCGGTATGGTGAGCAGTTCTTC. Its protein product is CASTWGQGARYGEQFF.